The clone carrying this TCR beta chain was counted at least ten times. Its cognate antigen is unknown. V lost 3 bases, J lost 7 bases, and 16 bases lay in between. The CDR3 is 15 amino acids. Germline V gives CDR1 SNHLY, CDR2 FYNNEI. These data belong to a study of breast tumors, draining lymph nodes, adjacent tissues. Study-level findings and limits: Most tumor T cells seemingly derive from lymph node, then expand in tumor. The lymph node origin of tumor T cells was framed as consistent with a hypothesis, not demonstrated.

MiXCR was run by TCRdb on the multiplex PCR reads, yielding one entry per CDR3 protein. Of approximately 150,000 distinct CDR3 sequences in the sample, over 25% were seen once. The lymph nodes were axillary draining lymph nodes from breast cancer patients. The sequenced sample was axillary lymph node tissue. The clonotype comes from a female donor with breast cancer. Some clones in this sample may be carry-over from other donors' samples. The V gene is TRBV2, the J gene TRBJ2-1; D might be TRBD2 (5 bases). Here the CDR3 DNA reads TGTGCCAGCAGTGATATCCCCACTAGATTTAATGAGCAGTTCTTC. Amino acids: CASSDIPTRFNEQFF.